This T cell receptor beta chain stems from a study of shared clonotypes between healthy human individuals. Whole-study results and caveats: Naive CD4 clonotypes overlapped across several donors at about 5.2%.

In the case of this clone: The target antigen is unknown.

From germline, CDR1 is MNHEY and CDR2 SMNVEV (reference sequence). This CDR3 has 16 residues. The ends were cut back, 3 bases at V and 3 bases at J, with 12 bases in the middle. At the deep level, the assay was run. Libraries were prepared by immunoSEQ multiplex PCR; TCRdb keeps only in-frame clonotypes and omits some of them. This sample yields roughly 2.2 million clones, of which approximately 93% are seen a single time; about 0.39% belongs to the top ten. The specimen sequenced was naive CD4+ T cells from PBMCs. Subset defined: CD45RA+ positively selected. The sequence was collected from a man aged 18 to 29 in good health. Some clones in this sample may be carry-over from other donors' samples. The J gene is TRBJ2-6, the V gene TRBV27; D gene unclear. The CDR3 DNA reads as TGTGCCAGCAGTTTGGGCCGTAGGGTTGGGGCCAACGTCCTGACTTTC. It codes for CASSLGRRVGANVLTF.